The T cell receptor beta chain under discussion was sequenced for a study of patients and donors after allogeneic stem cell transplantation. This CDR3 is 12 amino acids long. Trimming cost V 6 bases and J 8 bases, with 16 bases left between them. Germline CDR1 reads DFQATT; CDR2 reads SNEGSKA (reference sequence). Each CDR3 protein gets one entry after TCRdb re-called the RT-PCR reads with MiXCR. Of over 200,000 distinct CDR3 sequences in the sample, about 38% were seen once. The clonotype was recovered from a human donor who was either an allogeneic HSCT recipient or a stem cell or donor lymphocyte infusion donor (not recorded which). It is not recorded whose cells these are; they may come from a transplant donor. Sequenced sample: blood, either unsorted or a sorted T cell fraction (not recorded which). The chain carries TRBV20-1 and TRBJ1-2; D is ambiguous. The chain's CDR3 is CSAERAPSGYTF. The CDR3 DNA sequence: TGCAGTGCGGAACGGGCTCCCTCGGGCTACACCTTC.